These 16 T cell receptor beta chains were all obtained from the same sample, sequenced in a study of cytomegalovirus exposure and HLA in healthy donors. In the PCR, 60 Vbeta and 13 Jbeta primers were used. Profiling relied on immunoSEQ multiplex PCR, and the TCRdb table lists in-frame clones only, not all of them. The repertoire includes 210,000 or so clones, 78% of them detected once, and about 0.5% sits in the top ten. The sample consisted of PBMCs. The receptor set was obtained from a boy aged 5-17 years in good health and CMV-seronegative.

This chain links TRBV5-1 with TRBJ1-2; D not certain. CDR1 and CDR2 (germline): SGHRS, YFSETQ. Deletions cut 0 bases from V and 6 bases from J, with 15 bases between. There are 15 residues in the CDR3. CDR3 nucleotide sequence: TGCGCCAGCAGCTTGGGGTCGGGTTATAGCCATGGCTACACCTTC. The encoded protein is CASSLGSGYSHGYTF. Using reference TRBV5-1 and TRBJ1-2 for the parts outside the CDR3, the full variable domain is KAGVTQTPRYLIKTRGQQVTLSCSPISGHRSVSWYQQTPGQGLQFLFEYFSETQRNKGNFPGRFSGRQFSNSRSEMNVSTLELGDSALYLCASSLGSGYSHGYTFGSGTRLTVV.

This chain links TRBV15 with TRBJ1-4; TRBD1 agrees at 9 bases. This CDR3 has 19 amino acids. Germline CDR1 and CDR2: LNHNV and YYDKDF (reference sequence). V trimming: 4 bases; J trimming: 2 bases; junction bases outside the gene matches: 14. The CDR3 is CATSTPQGALVRTNEKLFF. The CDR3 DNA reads TGTGCCACCAGCACCCCACAGGGGGCCTTAGTTCGGACTAATGAAAAACTGTTTTTT. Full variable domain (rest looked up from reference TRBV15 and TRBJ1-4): DAMVIQNPRYQVTQFGKPVTLSCSQTLNHNVMYWYQQKSSQAPKLLFHYYDKDFNNEADTPDNFQSRRPNTSFCFLDIRSPGLGDTAMYLCATSTPQGALVRTNEKLFFGSGTQLSVL.

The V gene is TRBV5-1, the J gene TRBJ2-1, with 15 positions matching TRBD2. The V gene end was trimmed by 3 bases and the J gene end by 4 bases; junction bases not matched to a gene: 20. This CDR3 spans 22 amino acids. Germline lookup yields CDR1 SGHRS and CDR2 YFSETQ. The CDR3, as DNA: TGCGCCAGCAGCTGGGGGACCCCAAGGACTAGCGGGAGGGCCTCGCTATACAATGAGCAGTTCTTC. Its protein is CASSWGTPRTSGRASLYNEQFF.

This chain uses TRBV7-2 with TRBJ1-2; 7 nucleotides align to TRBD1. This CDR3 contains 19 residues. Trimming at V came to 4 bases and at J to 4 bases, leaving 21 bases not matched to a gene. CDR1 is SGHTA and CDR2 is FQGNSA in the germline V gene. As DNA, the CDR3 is TGTGCCAGCAGCTCTATATGGCCGCCCGGGACAGACAAGTCCTATGGCTACACCTTC. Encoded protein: CASSSIWPPGTDKSYGYTF.

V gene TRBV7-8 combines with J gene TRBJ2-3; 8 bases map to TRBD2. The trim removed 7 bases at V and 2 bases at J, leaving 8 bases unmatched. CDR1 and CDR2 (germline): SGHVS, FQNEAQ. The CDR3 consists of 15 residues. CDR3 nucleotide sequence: TGTGCCAGCACCCGCCGGGAGGGCCTCACAGATACGCAGTATTTT. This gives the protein CASTRREGLTDTQYF.

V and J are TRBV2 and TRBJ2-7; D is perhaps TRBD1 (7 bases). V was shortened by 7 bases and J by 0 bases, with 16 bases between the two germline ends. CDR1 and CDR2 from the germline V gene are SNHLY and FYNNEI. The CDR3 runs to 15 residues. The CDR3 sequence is CASNPGGTASYEQYF. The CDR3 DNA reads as TGTGCCAGCAATCCCGGAGGGACAGCCTCCTACGAGCAGTACTTC.

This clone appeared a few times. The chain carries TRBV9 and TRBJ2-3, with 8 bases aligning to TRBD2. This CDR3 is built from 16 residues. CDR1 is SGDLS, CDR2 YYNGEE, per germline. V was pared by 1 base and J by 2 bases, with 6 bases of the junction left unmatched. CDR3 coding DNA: TGTGCCAGCAGCGTACTCCCGGGGGGGCCCACAGATACGCAGTATTTT. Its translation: CASSVLPGGPTDTQYF. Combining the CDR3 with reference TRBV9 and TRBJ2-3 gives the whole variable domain DSGVTQTPKHLITATGQRVTLRCSPRSGDLSVYWYQQSLDQGLQFLIQYYNGEERAKGNILERFSAQQFPDLHSELNLSSLELGDSALYFCASSVLPGGPTDTQYFGPGTRLTVL.

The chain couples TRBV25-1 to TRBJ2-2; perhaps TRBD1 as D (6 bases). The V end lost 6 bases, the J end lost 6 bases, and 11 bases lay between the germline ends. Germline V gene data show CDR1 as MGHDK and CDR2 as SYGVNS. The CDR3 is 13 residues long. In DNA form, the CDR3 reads TGTGCCAGCAGCCAGGGGAGCCCCGGGGAGCTGTTTTTT. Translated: CASSQGSPGELFF.

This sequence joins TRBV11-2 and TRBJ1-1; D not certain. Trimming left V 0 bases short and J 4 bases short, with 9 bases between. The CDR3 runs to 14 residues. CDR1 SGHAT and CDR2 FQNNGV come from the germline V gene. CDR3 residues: CASSLDFTITEAFF. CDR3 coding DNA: TGTGCCAGCAGCTTAGATTTCACAATCACTGAAGCTTTCTTT.

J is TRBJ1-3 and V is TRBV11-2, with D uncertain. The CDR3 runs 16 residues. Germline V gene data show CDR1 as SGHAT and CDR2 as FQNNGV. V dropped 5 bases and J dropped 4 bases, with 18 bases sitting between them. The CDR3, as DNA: TGTGCCAGCAGCCTCCGACCGGGAGTTAGAGGAAACACCATATATTTT. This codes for CASSLRPGVRGNTIYF.

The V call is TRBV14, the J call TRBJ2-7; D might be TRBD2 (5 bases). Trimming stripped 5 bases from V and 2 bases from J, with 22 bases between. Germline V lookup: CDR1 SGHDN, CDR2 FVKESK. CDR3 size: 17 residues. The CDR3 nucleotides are TGTGCCAGCAGCGACTATCCCCGCCAGCGACCGACCTACGAGCAGTACTTC. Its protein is CASSDYPRQRPTYEQYF.

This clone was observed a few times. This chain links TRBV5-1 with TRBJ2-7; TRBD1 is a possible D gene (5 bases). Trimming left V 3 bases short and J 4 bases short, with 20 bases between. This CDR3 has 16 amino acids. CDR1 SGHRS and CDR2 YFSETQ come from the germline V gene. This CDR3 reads CASSWAFGPKGYEQYF. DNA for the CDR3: TGCGCCAGCAGCTGGGCCTTTGGGCCCAAGGGGTACGAGCAGTACTTC.

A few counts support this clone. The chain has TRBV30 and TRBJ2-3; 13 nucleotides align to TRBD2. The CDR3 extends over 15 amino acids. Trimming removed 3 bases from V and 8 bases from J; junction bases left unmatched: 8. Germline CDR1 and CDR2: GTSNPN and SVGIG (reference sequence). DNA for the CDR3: TGTGCCTGGAGGGTGCGGACTAGCGGGAGTGGTACGCAGTATTTT. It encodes CAWRVRTSGSGTQYF.

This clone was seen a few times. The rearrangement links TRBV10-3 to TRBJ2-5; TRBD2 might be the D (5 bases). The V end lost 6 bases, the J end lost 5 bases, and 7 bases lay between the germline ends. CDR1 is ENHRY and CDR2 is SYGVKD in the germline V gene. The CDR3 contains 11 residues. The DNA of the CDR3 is TGTGCCATCAGCGGGAAGGAGACCCAGTACTTC. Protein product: CAISGKETQYF.

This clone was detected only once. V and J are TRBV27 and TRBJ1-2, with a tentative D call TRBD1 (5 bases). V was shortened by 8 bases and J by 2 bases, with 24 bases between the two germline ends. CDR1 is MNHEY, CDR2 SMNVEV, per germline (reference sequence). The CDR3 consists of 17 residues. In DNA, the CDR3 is TGTGCCAGCTGGACCTATGGGGCGGTGAAAACGAACTATGGCTACACCTTC. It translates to CASWTYGAVKTNYGYTF.

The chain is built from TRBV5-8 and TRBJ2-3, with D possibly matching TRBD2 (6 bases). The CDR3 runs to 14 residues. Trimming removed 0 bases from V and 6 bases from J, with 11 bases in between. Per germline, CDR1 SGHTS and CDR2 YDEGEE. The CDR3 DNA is TGTGCCAGCAGCTTGGGACTAGTTTTGGATACGCAGTATTTT. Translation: CASSLGLVLDTQYF.